The 3 T cell receptor beta chains below come from one sample, sequenced in a study of CD8 T cells in Susac syndrome (dated by TCRdb to between 2018 and 2021). Libraries were made using the immunoSEQ multiplex PCR assay. RNA was extracted with the RNeasy kit and about 0.5 to 1 ug was reverse transcribed using random hexamers. Through fastp at Q25 and MiXCR, TCRdb rebuilt clones from the public reads, retaining in-frame beta chains. Entries are consolidated by CDR3 protein sequence, retaining the most common genes and DNA. The sample table lists some 26,000 distinct CDR3 sequences, 90% to 95% of them with a count of one. Jointly, the top ten make up 0.27% of the sample. Sequencing input: CD8+ T cells from PBMCs. The receptors were sampled from a human donor in good health.

The chain employs TRBV10-3 and TRBJ1-2; unclear D gene. Trimming took off 1 base at V and 8 bases at J, with 11 bases between the two ends. The CDR3 consists of 13 residues. Per the germline V gene, CDR1 is ENHRY and CDR2 is SYGVKD. CDR3 nucleotides: TGTGCCATCAGTGAGTTAGTAATAAGAGGCTACACCTTC. Residues: CAISELVIRGYTF.

The chain employs TRBV6-5 and TRBJ2-3; weak D call: TRBD2 (6 bases). V lost 4 bases to trimming and J lost 2 bases, with 13 bases between them. Germline lookup yields CDR1 MNHEY and CDR2 SVGAGI. The CDR3 has 15 residues. CDR3 DNA sequence: TGTGCCAGCAGTTCACCGGGACTGACCACAGATACGCAGTATTTT. Translating it yields CASSSPGLTTDTQYF.

The V and J genes are TRBV29-1 and TRBJ1-1; no clear D gene. CDR1 SQVTM and CDR2 ANQGSEA come from the germline V gene. The CDR3 runs 15 residues. The V and J ends lost 2 bases and 0 bases respectively, with 13 bases between them. The CDR3 loop reads CSVEPYSFLNTEAFF. The CDR3 nucleotides read TGCAGCGTTGAACCATACAGCTTCTTGAACACTGAAGCTTTCTTT.